This T cell receptor beta chain was profiled in a study of blood T cell repertoires in COVID-19. From germline, CDR1 is SNHLY and CDR2 FYNNEI. This CDR3 spans 16 amino acids. J gave up 2 bases and V 6 bases, and 4 bases lay outside the gene matches. Per the original methods: Reference gene primer amplification gave estimated nucleated cell counts. Generated by immunoSEQ multiplex PCR, the TCRdb table keeps only in-frame clones and is missing some. V and J calls and clone size are those listed in that table; D and trimming were worked out from the DNA. The table shows about 73,000 clones, with 83% occurring only once. This clone has a handful of counts.

This TCR was recovered from a woman aged 55-70 years with acute or convalescent COVID-19. The sequenced sample was peripheral blood. This rearrangement joins TRBV2 to TRBJ2-6; 10 nucleotides agree with TRBD1. CDR3 DNA sequence: TGTGCCAGCAGGACAGGACAGGGGGCTGGGGCCAACGTCCTGACTTTC. Its protein is CASRTGQGAGANVLTF.